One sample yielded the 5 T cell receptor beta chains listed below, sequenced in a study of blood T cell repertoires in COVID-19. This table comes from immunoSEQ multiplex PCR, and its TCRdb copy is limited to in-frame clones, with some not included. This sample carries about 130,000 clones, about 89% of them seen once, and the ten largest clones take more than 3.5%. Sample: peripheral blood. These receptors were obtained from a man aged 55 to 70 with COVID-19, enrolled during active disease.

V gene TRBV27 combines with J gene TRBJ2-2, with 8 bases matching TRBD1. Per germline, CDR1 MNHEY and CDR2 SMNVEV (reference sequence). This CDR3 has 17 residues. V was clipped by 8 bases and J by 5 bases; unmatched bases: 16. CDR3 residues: CASLPFGGRGRTGELFF. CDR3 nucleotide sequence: TGTGCCAGCCTTCCATTTGGGGGCAGGGGGCGGACCGGGGAGCTGTTTTTT.

The CDR3 nucleotides are TGCGCCAGCAGCCAAGGGAGAGGGGGGGCGACGACTGAAGCTTTCTTT. Translated: CASSQGRGGATTEAFF. The chain uses TRBV4-1 and TRBJ1-1; D possibly corresponds to TRBD1 (6 bases). V was clipped by 1 base and J by 5 bases, with 17 bases between them. The V gene's germline CDR1 is MGHRA and CDR2 YSYEKL. The CDR3 covers 16 residues.

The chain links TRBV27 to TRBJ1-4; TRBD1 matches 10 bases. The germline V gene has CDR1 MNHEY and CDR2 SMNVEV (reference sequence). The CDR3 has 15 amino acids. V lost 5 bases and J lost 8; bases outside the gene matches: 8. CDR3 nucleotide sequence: TGTGCCAGCAGTCTACGGACAGGGGGAGGGGAAAAACTGTTTTTT. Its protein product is CASSLRTGGGEKLFF.

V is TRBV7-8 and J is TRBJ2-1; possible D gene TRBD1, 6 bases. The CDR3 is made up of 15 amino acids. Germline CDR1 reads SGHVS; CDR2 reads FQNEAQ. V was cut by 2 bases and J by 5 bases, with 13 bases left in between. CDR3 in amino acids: CASSLRGKVNNEQFF. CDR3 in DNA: TGTGCCAGCAGCTTAAGGGGGAAGGTTAACAATGAGCAGTTCTTC. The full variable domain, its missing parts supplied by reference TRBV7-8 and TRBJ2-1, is GAGVSQSPRYKVAKRGQDVALRCDPISGHVSLFWYQQALGQGPEFLTYFQNEAQLDKSGLPSDRFFAERPEGSVSTLKIQRTQQEDSAVYLCASSLRGKVNNEQFFGPGTRLTVL.

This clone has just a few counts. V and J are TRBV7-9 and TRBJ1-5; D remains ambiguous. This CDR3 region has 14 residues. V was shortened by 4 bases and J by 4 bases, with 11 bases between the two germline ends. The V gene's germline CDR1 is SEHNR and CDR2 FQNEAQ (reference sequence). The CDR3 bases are TGTGCCAGCAGCTCAGGCGGGGTAAATCAGCCCCAGCATTTT. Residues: CASSSGGVNQPQHF.